This TCR beta chain comes out of a study of vaccination effects on CD4 cells after COVID-19. Per the germline V gene, CDR1 is MDHEN and CDR2 is SYDVKM. The CDR3 extends over 18 amino acids. Trimming removed 7 bases from V and 7 bases from J; junction bases left unmatched: 17. Study-level results: In the study, convalescent patients were few, and early post-infection timepoints were absent.

Antigen-specific CD4+ T cells were expanded (with viral peptide pools) by the ViraFEST assay ahead of sequencing. The authors isolated CD4+ T cells after around 9 days of culture. Vaccine recipients, nucleocapsid antibody negative, had no prior SARS-CoV-2 infection. The repertoire was sequenced with immunoSEQ multiplex PCR; TCRdb's copy has only in-frame clones and lacks some. The sample includes about 24,000 clones, 60% to 85% of them seen just once. With respect to this clone: Its target is unknown.

V usage is TRBV28 and J usage is TRBJ1-6, with 9 bases that match TRBD1. This sequence originates from a human donor who received a COVID-19 vaccine. Sequences were derived from CD4+ T cells from PBMCs cultured with HCoV-OC43 spike peptides, sampled before COVID-19 vaccination. As to subset: HCoV-OC43 spike overlapping peptide pool stimulation. CDR3 bases: TGTGCCAGCAAACTCTTCCCCGGACAGGGGAGTGGCAATTCACCCCTCCACTTT. Translated: CASKLFPGQGSGNSPLHF. The full variable domain, its missing parts supplied by reference TRBV28 and TRBJ1-6, is DVKVTQSSRYLVKRTGEKVFLECVQDMDHENMFWYRQDPGLGLRLIYFSYDVKMKEKGDIPEGYSVSREKKERFSLILESASTNQTSMYLCASKLFPGQGSGNSPLHFGNGTRLTVT.